This section outlines one TCR beta chain sequence together with its context. This receptor's antigen is unknown. Base-call qualities are not available, and no considerably larger clone is one nucleotide away. Taken from cysteine to phenylalanine, the CDR3 has 12 residues. Left in the record is the CDR3 DNA by itself, 36 bases read in frame from the first base. Per the germline V gene, SGHRS is the CDR1 and YFSETQ is the CDR2. V lost 4 bases and J lost 5 bases; the stretch between them is 8 bases long. The data originate from a study of graft-versus-host responses after intestinal transplantation (TCRdb year 2021). Study-level background: The transplants that recipients got were multivisceral, liver-intestinal, or isolated intestinal. Every recipient was given anti-thymocyte globulin induction, followed by roughly 3 years of maintenance tacrolimus and steroids. Graft-versus-host and host-versus-graft alloreactive T cell clones were tracked in the graft, circulation and bone marrow after intestinal transplantation using bulk TCR-beta CDR3 sequencing. To identify alloreactive clones, pre-transplant mixed lymphocyte reaction products were sequenced and compared with unstimulated pre-transplant donor and recipient T cells. The cohort enrolled about two dozen intestinal transplant recipients, one of whom was a retransplant, and 3 patients without pretransplant specimens were excluded. Donor T cell macrochimerism was defined as a peak of at least 4% donor T cells among recipient peripheral blood mononuclear cells. Instead of going to the commercial service, samples from three later patients were sequenced in-house on an Illumina MiSeq and processed with MiXCR. Overall study results and their limits: Early after transplant, declines in HvG clones were associated with peak levels of circulating GvH clones. In patients with donor T cell macrochimerism, the allografts had high GvH to HvG T cell clonal ratios. The relatively low number and heterogeneity of intestinal transplant patients limited the conclusions. GvH clones turned up in recipient bone marrow, with some appearing earlier in ileal mucosa or blood, a pattern consistent with an intestinal mucosal origin.

Receptor amplification or capture employed the immunoSEQ multiplex PCR assay. For most patients, genomic DNA was isolated with the Qiagen DNeasy Blood and Tissue Kit and sent frozen to Adaptive Biotechnologies for TCR sequencing. For most patients, genomic DNA was subjected to high-throughput TCR-beta CDR3 sequencing by Adaptive Biotechnologies. The source study handled its data this way. TCR sequencing data were retrieved from Adaptive's ImmunoSEQ software for some 17 patients, whereas three other patients were processed with MiXCR and VDJtools. To correct CD4 versus CD8 sorting errors, any sequence found in both subsets at a frequency ratio below 5:1 was removed. CDR3 nucleotide sequences shared by donor and recipient were removed because the origin of these sequences could not be assigned. At least 2-fold expansion over unstimulated cells and a minimum CFSE-low frequency of 0.002% (template counts) or 0.001% (read counts) were required for clones to be classified as alloreactive. Clones detected in sequenced pre-transplant spleen, lymph node, or MLR CFSE-low populations of the donor or recipient were defined as mappable. Cumulative frequency of alloreactive clones was calculated as a percentage of all sequences weighted by copy number. TCRdb retrieved this table from immuneACCESS and kept in-frame rearrangements only. Not all clones are present; in checked studies, unresolved V genes account for under half, and no reason is known for the remainder. The V and J calls and the clone size are those of that table, but D and trimming were determined from the DNA. The sample contains 95,000 to 150,000 clones, 90% to 95% of them found a single time. Of the sample, around 0.12% falls within the top ten clones.

The time point label on this specimen signifies: cells obtained before transplantation from donor or recipient. CD3+CD4+ and CD3+CD8+ populations were FACS-sorted from unstimulated pre-transplant donor and recipient cells taken from spleen or lymph nodes. The chain couples TRBV5-1 to TRBJ2-3; the D segment cannot be called with confidence. The sequenced sample was unstimulated CD4+ T cells sorted from spleen or lymph node cells, obtained before intestinal transplant. The sequence was obtained from a human donor who received an intestinal transplant. The base sequence is TGCGCCAGCAGCCAGATGGAAGATACGCAGTATTTT. This gives the protein CASSQMEDTQYF. Here the CDR3 is joined to the reference TRBV5-1 and TRBJ2-3 genes, and the full variable domain is: KAGVTQTPRYLIKTRGQQVTLSCSPISGHRSVSWYQQTPGQGLQFLFEYFSETQRNKGNFPGRFSGRQFSNSRSEMNVSTLELGDSALYLCASSQMEDTQYFGPGTRLTVL.